This TCR beta chain was found in a study of blood T cell repertoires in COVID-19. Generated by immunoSEQ multiplex PCR, the TCRdb table keeps only in-frame clones and is missing some. This table holds 300,000 to 350,000 clones, over 80% found once. This CDR3 has 14 amino acids. Germline CDR1 and CDR2: GTSNPN and SVGIG (reference sequence). V shed 3 bases and J shed 4 bases, with 15 bases lying between them. The V and J genes are TRBV30 and TRBJ2-5, with D maybe TRBD2 (6 bases). Sequenced sample: PBMCs or T cells enriched from blood (not recorded which). The sequence came from a man aged 25-45 years who had recovered from COVID-19. The chain's CDR3 is CAWRVGTLGETQYF. As DNA, the CDR3 is TGTGCCTGGAGGGTGGGGACTTTAGGAGAGACCCAGTACTTC.